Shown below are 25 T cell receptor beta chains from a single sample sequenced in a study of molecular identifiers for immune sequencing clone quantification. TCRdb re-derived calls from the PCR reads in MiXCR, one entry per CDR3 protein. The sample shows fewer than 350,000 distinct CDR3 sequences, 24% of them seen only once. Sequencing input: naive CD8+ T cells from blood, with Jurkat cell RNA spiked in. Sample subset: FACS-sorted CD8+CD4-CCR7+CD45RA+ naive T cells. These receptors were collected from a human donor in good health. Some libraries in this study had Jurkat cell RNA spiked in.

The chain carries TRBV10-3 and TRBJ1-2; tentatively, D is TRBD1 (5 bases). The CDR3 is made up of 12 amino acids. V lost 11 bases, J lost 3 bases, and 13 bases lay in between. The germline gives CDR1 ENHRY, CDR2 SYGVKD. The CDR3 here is CAVRGEDYGYTF. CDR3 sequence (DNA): TGTGCCGTACGGGGGGAGGACTATGGCTACACCTTC.

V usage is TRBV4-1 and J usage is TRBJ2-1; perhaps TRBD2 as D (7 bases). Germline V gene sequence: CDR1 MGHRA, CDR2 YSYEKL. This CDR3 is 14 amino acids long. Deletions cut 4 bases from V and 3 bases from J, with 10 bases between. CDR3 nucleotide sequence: TGCGCCAGCAGCCGGGGGGGCAGCTACAATGAGCAGTTCTTC. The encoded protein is CASSRGGSYNEQFF.

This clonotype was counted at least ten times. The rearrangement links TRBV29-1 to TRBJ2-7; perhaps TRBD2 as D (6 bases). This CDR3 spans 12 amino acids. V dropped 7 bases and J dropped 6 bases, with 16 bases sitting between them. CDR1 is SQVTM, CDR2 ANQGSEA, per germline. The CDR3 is CSARLESAEQYF. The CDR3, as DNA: TGCAGCGCCCGACTAGAATCGGCCGAGCAGTACTTC.

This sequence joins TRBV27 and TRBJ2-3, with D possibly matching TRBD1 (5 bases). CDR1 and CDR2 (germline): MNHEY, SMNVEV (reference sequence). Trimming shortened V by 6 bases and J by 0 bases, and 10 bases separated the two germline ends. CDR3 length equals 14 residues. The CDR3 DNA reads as TGTGCCAGCAGACAGGCGACTAGCACAGATACGCAGTATTTT. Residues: CASRQATSTDTQYF.

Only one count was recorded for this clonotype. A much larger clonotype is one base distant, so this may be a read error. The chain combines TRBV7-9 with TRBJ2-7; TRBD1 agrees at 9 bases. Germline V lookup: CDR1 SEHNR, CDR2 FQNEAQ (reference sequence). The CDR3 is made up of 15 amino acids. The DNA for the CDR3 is TGTGCCGGCAGCGCGGGACAGGGCGAATCCTACGAGCAGTACTTC. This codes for CAGSAGQGESYEQYF. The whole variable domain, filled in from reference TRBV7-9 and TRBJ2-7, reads DTGVSQNPRHKITKRGQNVTFRCDPISEHNRLYWYRQTLGQGPEFLTYFQNEAQLEKSRLLSDRFSAERPKGSFSTLEIQRTEQGDSAMYLCAGSAGQGESYEQYFGPGTRLTVT.

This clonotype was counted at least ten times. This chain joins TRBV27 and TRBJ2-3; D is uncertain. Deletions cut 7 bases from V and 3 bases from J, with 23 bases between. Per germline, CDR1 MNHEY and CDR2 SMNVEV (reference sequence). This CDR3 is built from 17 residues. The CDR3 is CASTPVLGPKITDTQYF. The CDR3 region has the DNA TGTGCCAGCACTCCAGTTCTCGGGCCAAAAATTACAGATACGCAGTATTTT.

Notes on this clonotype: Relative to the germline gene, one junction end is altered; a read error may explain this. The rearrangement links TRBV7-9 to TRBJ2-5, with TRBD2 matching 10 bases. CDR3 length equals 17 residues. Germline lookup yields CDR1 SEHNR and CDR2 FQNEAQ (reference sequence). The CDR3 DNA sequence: TGTGCCAGCAGCTTAGGTACTAGCGGGACGCACCAAGAGACCCAGTGCTTC. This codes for CASSLGTSGTHQETQCF.

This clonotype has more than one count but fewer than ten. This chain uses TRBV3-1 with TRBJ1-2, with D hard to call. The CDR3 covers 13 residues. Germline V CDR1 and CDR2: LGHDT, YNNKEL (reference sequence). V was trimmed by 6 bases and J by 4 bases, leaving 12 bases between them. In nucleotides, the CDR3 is TGTGCCAGCAGTACCCCCAACATCTATGGCTACACCTTC. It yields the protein CASSTPNIYGYTF.

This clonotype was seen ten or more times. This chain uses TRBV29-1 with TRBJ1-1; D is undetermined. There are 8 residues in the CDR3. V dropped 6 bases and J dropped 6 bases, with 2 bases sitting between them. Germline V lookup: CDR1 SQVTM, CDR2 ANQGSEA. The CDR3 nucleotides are TGCAGCGTCCCTGAAGCTTTCTTT. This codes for CSVPEAFF. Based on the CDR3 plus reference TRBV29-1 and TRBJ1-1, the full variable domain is SAVISQKPSRDICQRGTSLTIQCQVDSQVTMMFWYRQQPGQSLTLIATANQGSEATYESGFVIDKFPISRPNLTFSTLTVSNMSPEDSSIYLCSVPEAFFGQGTRLTVV.

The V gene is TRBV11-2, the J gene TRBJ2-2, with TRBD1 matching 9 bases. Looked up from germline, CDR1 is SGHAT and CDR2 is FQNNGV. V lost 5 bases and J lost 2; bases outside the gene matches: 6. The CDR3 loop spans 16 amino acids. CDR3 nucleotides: TGTGCCAGCAGCCAAGGGACAGGGAAAAACACCGGGGAGCTGTTTTTT. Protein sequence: CASSQGTGKNTGELFF. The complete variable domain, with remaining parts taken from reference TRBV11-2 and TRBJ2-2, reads EAGVAQSPRYKIIEKRQSVAFWCNPISGHATLYWYQQILGQGPKLLIQFQNNGVVDDSQLPKDRFSAERLKGVDSTLKIQPAKLEDSAVYLCASSQGTGKNTGELFFGEGSRLTVL.

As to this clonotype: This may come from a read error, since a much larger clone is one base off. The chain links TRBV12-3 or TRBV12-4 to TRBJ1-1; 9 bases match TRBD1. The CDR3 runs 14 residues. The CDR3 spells CASTAQGANIEAFF. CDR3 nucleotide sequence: TGTGCCAGCACCGCACAGGGGGCAAACATTGAAGCTTTCTTT.

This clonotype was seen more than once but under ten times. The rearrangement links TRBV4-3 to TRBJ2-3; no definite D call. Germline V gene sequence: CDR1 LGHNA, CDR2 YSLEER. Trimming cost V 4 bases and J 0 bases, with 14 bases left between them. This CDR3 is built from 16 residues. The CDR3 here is CASSPSDGSSTDTQYF. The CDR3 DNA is TGCGCCAGCAGCCCTTCGGACGGCAGTAGCACAGATACGCAGTATTTT.

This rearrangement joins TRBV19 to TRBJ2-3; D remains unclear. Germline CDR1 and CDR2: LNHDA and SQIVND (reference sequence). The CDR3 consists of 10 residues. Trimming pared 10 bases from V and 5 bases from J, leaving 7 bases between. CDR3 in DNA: TGTGCCACCGAAGAAGATACGCAGTATTTT. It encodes CATEEDTQYF.

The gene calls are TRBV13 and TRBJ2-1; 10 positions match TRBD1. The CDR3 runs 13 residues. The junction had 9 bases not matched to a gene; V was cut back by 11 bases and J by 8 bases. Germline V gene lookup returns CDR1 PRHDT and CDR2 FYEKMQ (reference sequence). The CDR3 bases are TGTGCCGGGGGACAGGGGATGGGGGATGAGCAGTTCTTC. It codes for CAGGQGMGDEQFF.

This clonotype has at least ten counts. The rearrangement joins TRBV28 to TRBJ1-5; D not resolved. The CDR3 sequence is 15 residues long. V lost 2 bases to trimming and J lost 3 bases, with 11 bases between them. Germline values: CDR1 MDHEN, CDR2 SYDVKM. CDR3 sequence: CASSLGPNANQPQHF. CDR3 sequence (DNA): TGTGCCAGCAGTTTAGGTCCCAACGCCAATCAGCCCCAGCATTTT.

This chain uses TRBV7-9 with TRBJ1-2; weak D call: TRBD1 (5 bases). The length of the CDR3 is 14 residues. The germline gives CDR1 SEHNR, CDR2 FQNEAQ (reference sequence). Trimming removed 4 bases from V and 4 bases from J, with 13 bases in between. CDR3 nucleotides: TGTGCCAGCAGCTCGGCAGGGAAAGTCTATGGCTACACCTTC. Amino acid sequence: CASSSAGKVYGYTF.

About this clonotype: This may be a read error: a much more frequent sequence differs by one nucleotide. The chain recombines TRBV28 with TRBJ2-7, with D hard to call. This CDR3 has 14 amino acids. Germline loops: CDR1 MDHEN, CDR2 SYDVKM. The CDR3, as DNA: TGTGCCAGCAGTTTCGGCCCAAATACCTACGCGCAGTACTTC. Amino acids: CASSFGPNTYAQYF. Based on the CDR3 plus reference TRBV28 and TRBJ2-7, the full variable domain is DVKVTQSSRYLVKRTGEKVFLECVQDMDHENMFWYRQDPGLGLRLIYFSYDVKMKEKGDIPEGYSVSREKKERFSLILESASTNQTSMYLCASSFGPNTYAQYFGPGTRLTVT.

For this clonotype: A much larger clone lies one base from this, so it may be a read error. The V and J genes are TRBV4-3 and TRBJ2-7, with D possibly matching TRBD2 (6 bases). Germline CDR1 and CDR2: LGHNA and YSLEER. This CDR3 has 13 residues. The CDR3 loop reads CASSQVGGPERYF. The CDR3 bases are TGCGCCAGCAGCCAAGTAGGAGGGCCCGAGCGGTACTTC.

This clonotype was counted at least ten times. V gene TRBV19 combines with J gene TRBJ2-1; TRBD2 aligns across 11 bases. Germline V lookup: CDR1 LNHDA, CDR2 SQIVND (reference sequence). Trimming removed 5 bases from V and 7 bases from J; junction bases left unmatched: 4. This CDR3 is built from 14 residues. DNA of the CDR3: TGTGCCAGTAGTCTAGCGGGAGGATTAAATGAGCAGTTCTTC. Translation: CASSLAGGLNEQFF.

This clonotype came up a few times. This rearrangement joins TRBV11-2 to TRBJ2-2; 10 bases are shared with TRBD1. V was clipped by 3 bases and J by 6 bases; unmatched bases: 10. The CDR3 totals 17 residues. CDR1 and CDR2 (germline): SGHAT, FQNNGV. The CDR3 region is CASSFSKGQGISGELFF. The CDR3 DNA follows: TGTGCCAGCAGCTTCTCGAAGGGACAGGGGATTTCCGGGGAGCTGTTTTTT.

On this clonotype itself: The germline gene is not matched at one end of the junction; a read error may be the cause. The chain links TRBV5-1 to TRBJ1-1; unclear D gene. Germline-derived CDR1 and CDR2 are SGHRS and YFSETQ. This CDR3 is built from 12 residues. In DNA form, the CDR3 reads TGCGCCAGCAGCCTGCTCGACACTGAAGCTCTCTTT. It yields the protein CASSLLDTEALF.

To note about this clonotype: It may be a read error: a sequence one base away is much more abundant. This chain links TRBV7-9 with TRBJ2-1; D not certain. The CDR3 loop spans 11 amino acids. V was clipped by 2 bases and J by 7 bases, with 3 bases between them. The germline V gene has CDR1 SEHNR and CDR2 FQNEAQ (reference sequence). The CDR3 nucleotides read TGTGCCAGCAGCTTAATTAATGAGCAGTTCTTC. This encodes CASSLINEQFF.

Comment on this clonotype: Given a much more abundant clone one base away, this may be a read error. CDR3 in DNA: TGTGCCAGCAGCAGAGATGCAGAGGCGACTGAAGCTTTCTTT. Amino acid sequence: CASSRDAEATEAFF. The chain couples TRBV7-2 to TRBJ1-1; D unclear. Germline V gene data show CDR1 as SGHTA and CDR2 as FQGNSA. The CDR3 loop spans 14 amino acids. The ends were cut back, 5 bases at V and 5 bases at J, with 15 bases in the middle.

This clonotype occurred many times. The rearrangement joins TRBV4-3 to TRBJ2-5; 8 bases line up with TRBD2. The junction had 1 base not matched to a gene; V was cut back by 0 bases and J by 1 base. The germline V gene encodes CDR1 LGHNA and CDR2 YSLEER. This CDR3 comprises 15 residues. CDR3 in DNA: TGCGCCAGCAGCCAAGATACTAGCGGCCAAGAGACCCAGTACTTC. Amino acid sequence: CASSQDTSGQETQYF.

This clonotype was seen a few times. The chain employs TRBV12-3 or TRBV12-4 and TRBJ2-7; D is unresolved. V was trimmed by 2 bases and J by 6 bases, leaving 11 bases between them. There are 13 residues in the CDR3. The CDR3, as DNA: TGTGCCAGCAGTTTAAGTCTATATTCCGAGCAGTACTTC. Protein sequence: CASSLSLYSEQYF.